This T cell receptor beta chain appears in the sequencing data of a study of cytomegalovirus exposure and HLA in healthy donors. Study-wide points: The dataset shows that most TCR sequences were rare, while some public TCRs occurred in many donors.

This clone came up once. Antigen: not known. Trimming removed 7 bases from V and 9 bases from J; junction bases left unmatched: 14. This CDR3 has 15 residues. Germline V CDR1 and CDR2: SQVTM, ANQGSEA. Using immunoSEQ multiplex PCR, the repertoire was profiled, and TCRdb retains in-frame clones only, with some absent. The profile covers about 79,000 clones, with 80% to 95% appearing a single time and 3.6% taken by the ten largest. This sequence originates from a woman aged 25 to 45 in good health and CMV-seronegative. Sequenced: PBMCs. V is TRBV29-1 and J is TRBJ2-1; TRBD1 matches at 11 bases. This CDR3 is CSADAWDRGTGEQFF. CDR3 nucleotide sequence: TGCAGCGCCGATGCCTGGGACAGGGGGACGGGTGAGCAGTTCTTC.